The TCR beta chain described here comes from a study of CD8 T cells in Susac syndrome. For the study at large: When blood was collected, patients with Susac syndrome were therapy-naive, were taking corticosteroids, or were receiving intravenous immunoglobulin alone. Study-wide findings and caveats: Clonal expansion involving Susac CD8+ cells peaked in TEMRA cells and active patients.

Patients with Susac syndrome fulfilled recently defined diagnostic criteria for definite or probable disease. Regarding this clonotype: As yet, its antigen is unknown.

This CDR3 has 15 residues. CDR1 and CDR2 from the germline V gene are MNHEY and SVGAGI. V dropped 2 bases and J dropped 2; count of bases not matched to a gene: 2. An amount of RNA that ranged from 0.5 to 1 ug was reverse transcribed with random hexamers. TCR beta CDR3 was amplified by immunoSEQ multiplex PCR. This amplification extended across 54 Vbeta and 13 Jbeta segments. A single record per CDR3 protein comes from TCRdb applying MiXCR to the immunoSEQ multiplex PCR reads. The data contain about 130,000 distinct CDR3 sequences, about 94% of them singletons. Sequencing input: CD8+ T cells from PBMCs. The chain uses TRBV6-5 and TRBJ2-3; TRBD2 agrees at 9 bases. The clonotype comes from a human donor with Susac syndrome. The CDR3 DNA is TGTGCCAGCAGTTACCTAGCGGGGATCACAGATACGCAGTATTTT. This translates into CASSYLAGITDTQYF.